The present entry profiles one T cell receptor (beta chain) with its context. The sample is drawn from a study of blood T cell repertoires in COVID-19. Study at large: Acute and convalescent COVID-19 samples came from the United States, Italy and Spain. Sample material is recorded as cDNA or gDNA derived from T cells, B-cell-depleted T cells, or PBMCs.

Method: immunoSEQ multiplex PCR; TCRdb's copy keeps in-frame clones and lacks some. The data show about 150,000 clones, roughly 89% seen once. The TCR comes from a human donor in a cohort sampled during active COVID-19. The sample consisted of peripheral blood.

In DNA form, the CDR3 reads TGTGCCAGCAGCTCCGGGGTACAAGAGACCCAGTACTTC. Translating it yields CASSSGVQETQYF. The V call is TRBV7-3, the J call TRBJ2-5; possible D gene TRBD2, 5 bases. There are 13 residues in the CDR3. Trimming stripped 4 bases from V and 2 bases from J, with 8 bases between. Germline lookup yields CDR1 SGHTA and CDR2 FQGTGA.